The clone carrying this TCR beta chain was observed a few times. What it recognizes is unknown. CDR1 is DFQATT and CDR2 is SNEGSKA in the germline V gene (reference sequence). The length of the CDR3 is 13 residues. Trimming took 4 bases from V and 13 from J, leaving 20 bases between them. The authors ran a second PCR of 7 to 11 cycles using a sample-barcoded 5' primer and a J-beta primer mix. Tags on each cDNA molecule came from a template-switch adaptor with 12 random nucleotides. TCRdb reprocessed the 5' RACE reads with MiXCR, giving one entry per CDR3 protein. The sample has 1,500,000 or so distinct CDR3 sequences, around 59% seen once. These data come from a study of blood T cells in healthy people across ages. General study findings and limits: As naive T cell percentage varied, TCR beta diversity correlated strongly with it.

The chain is built from TRBV20-1 and TRBJ2-4; TRBD1 or TRBD2 may be the D gene (5 bases each). The TCR originated in a man between 18 and 35 years old in good health. The specimen was blood. CDR3 in amino acids: CSAKPRGPLEQYF. CDR3 sequence (DNA): TGCAGTGCTAAACCCCGGGGACCCTTGGAGCAGTACTTC.